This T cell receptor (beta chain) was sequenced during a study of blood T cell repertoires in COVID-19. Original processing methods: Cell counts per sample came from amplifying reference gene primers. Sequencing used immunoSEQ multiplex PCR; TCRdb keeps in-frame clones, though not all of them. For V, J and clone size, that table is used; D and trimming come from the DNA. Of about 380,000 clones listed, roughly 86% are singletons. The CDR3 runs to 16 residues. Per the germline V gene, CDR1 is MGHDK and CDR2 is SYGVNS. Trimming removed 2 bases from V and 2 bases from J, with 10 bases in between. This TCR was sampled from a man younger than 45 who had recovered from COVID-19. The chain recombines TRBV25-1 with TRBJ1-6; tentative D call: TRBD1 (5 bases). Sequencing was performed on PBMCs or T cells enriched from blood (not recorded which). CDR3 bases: TGTGCCAGCAGTGAAGGAGGGGCGGCCTATAATTCACCCCTCCACTTT. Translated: CASSEGGAAYNSPLHF.